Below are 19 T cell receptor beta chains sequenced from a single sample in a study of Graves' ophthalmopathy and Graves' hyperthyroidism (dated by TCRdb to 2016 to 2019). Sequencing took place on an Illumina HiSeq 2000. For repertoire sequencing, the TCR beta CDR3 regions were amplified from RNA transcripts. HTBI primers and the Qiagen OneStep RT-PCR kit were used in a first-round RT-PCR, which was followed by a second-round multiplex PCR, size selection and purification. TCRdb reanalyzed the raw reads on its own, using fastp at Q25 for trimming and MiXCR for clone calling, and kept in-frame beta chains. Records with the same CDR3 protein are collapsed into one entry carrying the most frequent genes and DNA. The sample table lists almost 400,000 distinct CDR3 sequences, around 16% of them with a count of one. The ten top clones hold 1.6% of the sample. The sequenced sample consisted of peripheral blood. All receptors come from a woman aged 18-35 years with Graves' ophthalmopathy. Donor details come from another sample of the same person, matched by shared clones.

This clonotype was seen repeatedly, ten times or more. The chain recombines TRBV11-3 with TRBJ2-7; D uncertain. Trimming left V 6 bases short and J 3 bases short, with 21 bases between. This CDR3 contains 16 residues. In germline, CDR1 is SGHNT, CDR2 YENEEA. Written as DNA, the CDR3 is TGTGCCAGCAGTCCACCCCGGGCGAAAGGGCTCTACGAGCAGTACTTC. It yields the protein CASSPPRAKGLYEQYF.

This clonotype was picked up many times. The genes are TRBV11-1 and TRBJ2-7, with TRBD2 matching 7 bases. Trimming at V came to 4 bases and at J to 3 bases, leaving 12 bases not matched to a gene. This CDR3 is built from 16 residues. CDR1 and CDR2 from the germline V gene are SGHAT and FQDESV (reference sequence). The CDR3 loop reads CASSSGTRRGSYEQYF. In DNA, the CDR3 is TGTGCCAGCAGCTCCGGCACACGGCGCGGGAGCTACGAGCAGTACTTC.

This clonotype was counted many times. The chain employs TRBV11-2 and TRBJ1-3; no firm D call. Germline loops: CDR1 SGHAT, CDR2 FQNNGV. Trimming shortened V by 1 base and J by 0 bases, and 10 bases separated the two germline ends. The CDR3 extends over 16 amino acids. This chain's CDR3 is CASSLGAGLSGNTIYF. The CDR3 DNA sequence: TGTGCCAGCAGCTTAGGGGCAGGACTCTCTGGAAACACCATATATTTT.

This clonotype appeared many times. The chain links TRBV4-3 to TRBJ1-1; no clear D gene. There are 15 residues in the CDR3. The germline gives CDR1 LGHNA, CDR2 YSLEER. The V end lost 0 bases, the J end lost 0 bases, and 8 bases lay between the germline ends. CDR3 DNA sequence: TGCGCCAGCAGCCAAGAGGCCCTCATGAACACTGAAGCTTTCTTT. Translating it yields CASSQEALMNTEAFF.

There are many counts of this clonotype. CDR3 sequence: CASSDRAGHQPQHF. The CDR3 nucleotides are TGTGCCAGCAGCGACAGGGCGGGCCATCAGCCCCAGCATTTT. This sequence joins TRBV6-2 or TRBV6-3 and TRBJ1-5, with 7 bases that match TRBD1. The CDR3 loop spans 14 amino acids. Germline V CDR1 and CDR2: MNHEY, SVGEGT. Losses at the gene ends were 6 bases for V and 5 bases for J; bases not matched to a gene: 7.

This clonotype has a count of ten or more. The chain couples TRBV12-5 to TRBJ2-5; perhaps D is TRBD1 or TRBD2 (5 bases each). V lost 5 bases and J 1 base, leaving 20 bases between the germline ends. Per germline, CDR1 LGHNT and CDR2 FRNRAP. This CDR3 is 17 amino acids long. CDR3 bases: TGTGCTAGTGGTCCAACCCACGGGACCAGACGCCAAGAGACCCAGTACTTC. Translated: CASGPTHGTRRQETQYF.

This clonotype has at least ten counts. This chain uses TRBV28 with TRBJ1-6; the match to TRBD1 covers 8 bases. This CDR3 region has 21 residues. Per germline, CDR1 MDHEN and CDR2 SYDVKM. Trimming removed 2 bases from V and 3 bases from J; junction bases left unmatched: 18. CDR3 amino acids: CASSLESGGQGQPFYNSPLHF. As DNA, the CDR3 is TGTGCCAGCAGTTTAGAGTCGGGAGGACAGGGCCAACCGTTCTATAATTCACCCCTCCACTTT.

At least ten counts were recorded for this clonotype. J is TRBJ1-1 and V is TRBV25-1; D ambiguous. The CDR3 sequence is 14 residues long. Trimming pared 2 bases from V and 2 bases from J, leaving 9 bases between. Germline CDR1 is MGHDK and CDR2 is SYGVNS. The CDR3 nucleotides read TGTGCCAGCAGTGAAGGAGGACTAAACACTGAAGCTTTCTTT. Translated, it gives CASSEGGLNTEAFF.

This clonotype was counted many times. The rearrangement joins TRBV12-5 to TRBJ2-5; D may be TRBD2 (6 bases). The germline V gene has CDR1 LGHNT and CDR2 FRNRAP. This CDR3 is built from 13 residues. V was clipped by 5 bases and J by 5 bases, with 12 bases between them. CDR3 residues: CASGGGSRETQYF. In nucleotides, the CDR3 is TGTGCTAGTGGTGGAGGGAGTCGGGAGACCCAGTACTTC.

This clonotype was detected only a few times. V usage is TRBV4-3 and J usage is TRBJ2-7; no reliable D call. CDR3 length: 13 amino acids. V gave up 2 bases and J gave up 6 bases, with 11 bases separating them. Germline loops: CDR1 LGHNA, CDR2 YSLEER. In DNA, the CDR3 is TGCGCCAGCAGCCAAATGAAAGGCGGCGAGCAGTACTTC. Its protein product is CASSQMKGGEQYF.

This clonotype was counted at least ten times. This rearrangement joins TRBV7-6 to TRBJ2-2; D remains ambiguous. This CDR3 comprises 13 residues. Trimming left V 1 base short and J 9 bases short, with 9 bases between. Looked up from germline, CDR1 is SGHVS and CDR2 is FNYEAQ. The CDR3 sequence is CASSLGGGWELFF. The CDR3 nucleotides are TGTGCCAGCAGCTTAGGAGGTGGCTGGGAGCTGTTTTTT.

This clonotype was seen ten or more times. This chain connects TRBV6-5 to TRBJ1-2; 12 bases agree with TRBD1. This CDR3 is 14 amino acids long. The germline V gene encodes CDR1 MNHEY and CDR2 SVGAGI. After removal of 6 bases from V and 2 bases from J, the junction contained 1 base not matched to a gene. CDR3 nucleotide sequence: TGTGCCAGCAGGGGGACAGGGGGCAACTATGGCTACACCTTC. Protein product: CASRGTGGNYGYTF.

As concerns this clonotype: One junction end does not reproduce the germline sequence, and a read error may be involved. The CDR3 protein is CAGSVGRGAGELFF. The DNA of the CDR3 is TGTGCCGGCAGCGTGGGAAGGGGGGCCGGGGAGCTGTTTTTT. The chain couples TRBV9 to TRBJ2-2; D may correspond to TRBD1 or TRBD2 (6 bases each). Germline V CDR1 and CDR2: SGDLS, YYNGEE. This CDR3 has 14 amino acids. The whole variable domain, filled in from reference TRBV9 and TRBJ2-2, reads DSGVTQTPKHLITATGQRVTLRCSPRSGDLSVYWYQQSLDQGLQFLIQYYNGEERAKGNILERFSAQQFPDLHSELNLSSLELGDSALYFCAGSVGRGAGELFFGEGSRLTVL.

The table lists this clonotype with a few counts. CDR3 in amino acids: CASSRLATLSEQYF. The CDR3 nucleotides are TGTGCCAGCAGCCGACTAGCGACCCTGAGTGAGCAGTACTTC. This sequence joins TRBV28 and TRBJ2-7, with TRBD2 identical over 8 bases. Germline V gives CDR1 MDHEN, CDR2 SYDVKM. The CDR3 has 14 amino acids. The J segment lost 7 bases and the V segment lost 6 bases, leaving 11 bases of the junction unmatched.

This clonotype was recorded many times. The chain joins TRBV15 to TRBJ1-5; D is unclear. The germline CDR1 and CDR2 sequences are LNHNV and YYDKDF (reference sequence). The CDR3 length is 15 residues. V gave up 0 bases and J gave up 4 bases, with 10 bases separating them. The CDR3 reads CATSRDRLVNQPQHF. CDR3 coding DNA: TGTGCCACCAGCAGAGATCGACTCGTGAATCAGCCCCAGCATTTT.

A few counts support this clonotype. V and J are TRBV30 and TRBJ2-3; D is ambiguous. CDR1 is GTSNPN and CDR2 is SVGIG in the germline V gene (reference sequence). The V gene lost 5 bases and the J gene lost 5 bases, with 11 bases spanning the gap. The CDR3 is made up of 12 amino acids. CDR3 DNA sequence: TGTGCCTGGGCCCGACAACTAGATACGCAGTATTTT. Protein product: CAWARQLDTQYF.

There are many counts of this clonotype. CDR3 loop: CASSLGGATDTQYF. In nucleotides, the CDR3 is TGTGCCAGCAGCCTTGGGGGGGCTACAGATACGCAGTATTTT. V is TRBV7-2 and J is TRBJ2-3; tentative D call: TRBD2 (7 bases). V dropped 5 bases and J dropped 3 bases, with 12 bases sitting between them. The CDR3 length is 14 residues. Germline assignment: CDR1 SGHTA and CDR2 FQGNSA.

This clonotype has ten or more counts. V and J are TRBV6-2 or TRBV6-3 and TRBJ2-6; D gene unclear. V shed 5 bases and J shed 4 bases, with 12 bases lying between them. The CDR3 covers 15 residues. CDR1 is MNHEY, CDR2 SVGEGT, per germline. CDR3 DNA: TGTGCCAGCAGTCTCCGCCGGTCGGGGGCCAACGTCCTGACTTTC. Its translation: CASSLRRSGANVLTF.

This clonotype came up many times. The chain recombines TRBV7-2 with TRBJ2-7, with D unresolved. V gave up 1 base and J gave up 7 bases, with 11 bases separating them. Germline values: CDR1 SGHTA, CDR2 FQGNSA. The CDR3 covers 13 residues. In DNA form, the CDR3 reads TGTGCCAGCAGCTTAGATGCGGCTCGAGAGCAGTACTTC. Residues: CASSLDAAREQYF.